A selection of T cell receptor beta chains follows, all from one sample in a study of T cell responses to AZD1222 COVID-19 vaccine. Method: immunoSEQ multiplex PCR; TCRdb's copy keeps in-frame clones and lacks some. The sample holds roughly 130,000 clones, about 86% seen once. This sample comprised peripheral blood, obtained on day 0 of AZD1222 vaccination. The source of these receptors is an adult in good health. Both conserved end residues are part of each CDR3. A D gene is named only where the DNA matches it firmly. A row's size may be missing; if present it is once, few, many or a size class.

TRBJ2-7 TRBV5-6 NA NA CASSLSEHYEQYF TGTGCCAGCAGCTTAAGTGAACACTACGAGCAGTACTTC
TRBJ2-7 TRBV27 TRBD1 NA CASSLGQGAYEQYF TGTGCCAGCAGTTTGGGACAGGGGGCCTACGAGCAGTACTTC
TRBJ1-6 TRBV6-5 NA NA CASSPRTSNSPLHF TGTGCCAGCAGTCCACGGACCTCTAATTCACCCCTCCACTTT
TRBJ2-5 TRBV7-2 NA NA CASSSQGWETQYF TGTGCCAGCAGCTCGCAGGGTTGGGAGACCCAGTACTTC
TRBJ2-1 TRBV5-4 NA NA CASTAGVNEQFF TGTGCCAGCACGGCAGGGGTCAATGAGCAGTTCTTC
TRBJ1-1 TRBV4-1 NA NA CASSQDEGLGGWDTEAFF TGCGCCAGCAGCCAAGATGAAGGGCTCGGGGGCTGGGACACTGAAGCTTTCTTT
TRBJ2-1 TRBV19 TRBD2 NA CASSIMATSGGAYNEQFF TGTGCCAGTAGTATAATGGCGACTAGCGGGGGGGCCTACAATGAGCAGTTCTTC
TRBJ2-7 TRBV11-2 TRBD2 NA CASSLLAEGNYEQYF TGTGCCAGCAGCTTACTAGCGGAGGGGAACTACGAGCAGTACTTC
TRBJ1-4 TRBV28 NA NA CASSPHTGYTRTSNEKLFF TGTGCCAGCAGTCCCCATACCGGATATACGAGGACATCTAATGAAAAACTGTTTTTT
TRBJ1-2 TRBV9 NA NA CASSVGREGYTF TGTGCCAGCAGCGTAGGCAGGGAAGGCTACACCTTC
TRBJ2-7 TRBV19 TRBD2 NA CASSIVASGDYEQYF TGTGCCAGTAGTATTGTCGCTAGCGGGGACTACGAGCAGTACTTC
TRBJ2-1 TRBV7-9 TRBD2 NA CASSPNAASGGNYNEQFF TGTGCCAGCAGCCCTAATGCGGCTAGCGGGGGGAACTACAATGAGCAGTTCTTC
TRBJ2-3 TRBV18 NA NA CASSPGPGTDTQYF TGTGCCAGCTCACCGGGACCTGGCACAGATACGCAGTATTTT
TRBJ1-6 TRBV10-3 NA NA CAISAPRGSPLHF TGTGCCATCAGTGCCCCGCGGGGTTCACCCCTCCACTTT
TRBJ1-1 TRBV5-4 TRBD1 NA CASSLRDRVTEAFF TGTGCCAGCAGCTTACGGGACAGGGTCACTGAAGCTTTCTTT
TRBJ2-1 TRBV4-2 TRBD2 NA CASSQVTSQSNEQFF TGTGCCAGCAGCCAAGTGACTAGCCAGAGCAATGAGCAGTTCTTC
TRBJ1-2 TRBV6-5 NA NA CASTKTGLNNYGYTF TGTGCCAGCACCAAGACAGGACTTAACAACTATGGCTACACCTTC
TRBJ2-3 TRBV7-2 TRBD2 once CASSFKLAGGHLPSDTQYF TGTGCCAGCAGCTTTAAACTAGCGGGGGGCCACCTACCTTCAGATACGCAGTATTTT
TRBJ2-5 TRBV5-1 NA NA CASSSGLFQETQYF TGCGCCAGCAGCTCAGGACTATTCCAAGAGACCCAGTACTTC
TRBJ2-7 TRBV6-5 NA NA CASSPTHSSYEQYF TGTGCCAGCAGCCCGACACATAGCTCCTACGAGCAGTACTTC
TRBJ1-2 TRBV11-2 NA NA CASSLAGGDGYTF TGTGCCAGCAGCTTAGCAGGAGGGGATGGCTACACCTTC
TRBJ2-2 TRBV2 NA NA CASSDLWGEHGGELFF TGTGCCAGCAGTGATCTTTGGGGTGAACACGGCGGGGAGCTGTTTTTT
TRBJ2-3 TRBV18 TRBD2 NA CASSPPGLADTQYF TGTGCCAGCTCACCCCCCGGACTAGCGGATACGCAGTATTTT
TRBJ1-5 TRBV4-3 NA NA CASSQDWLGQGQPQHF TGCGCCAGCAGCCAAGACTGGCTAGGGCAGGGTCAGCCCCAGCATTTT
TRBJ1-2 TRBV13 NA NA CASSLVGQTNYGYTF TGTGCCAGCAGCTTAGTAGGACAAACTAACTATGGCTACACCTTC
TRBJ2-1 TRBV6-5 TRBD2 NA CASAKASGSGNEQFF TGTGCCAGCGCGAAGGCTAGCGGGAGTGGGAATGAGCAGTTCTTC